A selection of T cell receptor beta chains follows, all from one sample in a study of cytomegalovirus exposure and HLA in healthy donors. The protocol was immunoSEQ multiplex PCR, while the TCRdb copy is restricted to in-frame clones and leaves out a portion. The sample contains about 330,000 clones, 86% of which appear only once. The sequencing input was PBMCs. These receptors all come from a woman between 18 and 29 years old in good health and CMV-seronegative. CDR3s include the opening cysteine and the closing phenylalanine or tryptophan. The D gene is left open where the match is weak.

V: TRBV7-2
D: TRBD1
J: TRBJ1-5
CDR3: CASSSDRGRPQHF
DNA: TGTGCCAGCAGCTCCGACAGGGGGAGGCCCCAGCATTTT

V: TRBV18
D: TRBD2
J: TRBJ2-1
CDR3: CASSLFGGTSGRPRGYNEQFF
DNA: TGTGCCAGCTCTCTTTTTGGCGGCACTAGCGGGAGACCTAGGGGGTACAATGAGCAGTTCTTC

V: TRBV19
D: .
J: TRBJ2-7
CDR3: CASSPGDYEQYF
DNA: TGTGCCAGTAGTCCAGGGGACTACGAGCAGTACTTC

V: TRBV6-5
D: .
J: TRBJ2-2
CDR3: CASSSRRDTGELFF
DNA: TGTGCCAGCAGTTCTAGGAGGGACACCGGGGAGCTGTTTTTT

V: TRBV4-3
D: .
J: TRBJ2-5
CDR3: CASSQDFLRSETQYF
DNA: TGCGCCAGCAGCCAAGATTTTCTGCGGTCCGAGACCCAGTACTTC

V: TRBV5-1
D: .
J: TRBJ1-1
CDR3: CASSPPGGGGTEAFF
DNA: TGCGCCAGCAGCCCCCCGGGGGGGGGAGGCACTGAAGCTTTCTTT

V: TRBV19
D: .
J: TRBJ2-3
CDR3: CASSILGKSDTQYF
DNA: TGTGCCAGTAGTATTCTCGGGAAATCAGATACGCAGTATTTT

V: TRBV4-3
D: TRBD2
J: TRBJ2-1
CDR3: CASSQDLARRERHEQFF
DNA: TGCGCCAGCAGCCAAGATCTAGCTCGGCGGGAGAGGCATGAGCAGTTCTTC

V: TRBV28
D: .
J: TRBJ1-2
CDR3: CASRSSRPAGVGYGYTF
DNA: TGTGCCAGCAGATCTTCGAGGCCCGCAGGGGTGGGCTATGGCTACACCTTC

V: TRBV4-1
D: TRBD2
J: TRBJ2-1
CDR3: CASSRAGLAARGDEQFF
DNA: TGCGCCAGCAGCCGGGCGGGACTAGCGGCCCGGGGGGATGAGCAGTTCTTC

V: TRBV11-2
D: .
J: TRBJ2-3
CDR3: CASARAYTDTQYF
DNA: TGTGCCAGCGCCAGGGCCTACACAGATACGCAGTATTTT

V: TRBV9
D: TRBD1
J: TRBJ2-7
CDR3: CASSPGGDEQYF
DNA: TGTGCCAGCAGTCCAGGGGGCGACGAGCAGTACTTC

V: TRBV27
D: TRBD2
J: TRBJ2-1
CDR3: CASSPRLAGAYNEQFF
DNA: TGTGCCAGCAGTCCGCGACTAGCGGGAGCTTACAATGAGCAGTTCTTC

V: TRBV4-2
D: .
J: TRBJ2-3
CDR3: CASSPGGGADTQYF
DNA: TGTGCCAGCAGCCCGGGAGGGGGCGCAGATACGCAGTATTTT

V: TRBV28
D: TRBD1
J: TRBJ1-1
CDR3: CASSISRGLGTEAFF
DNA: TGTGCCAGCAGTATATCCAGGGGGCTGGGCACTGAAGCTTTCTTT

V: TRBV27
D: .
J: TRBJ2-7
CDR3: CASSLGPSGDWEQYF
DNA: TGTGCCAGCAGTTTAGGCCCCAGCGGAGACTGGGAGCAGTACTTC

V: TRBV11-1
D: TRBD2
J: TRBJ2-3
CDR3: CASSPAGGSTDTQYF
DNA: TGTGCCAGCAGCCCTGCCGGGGGGAGCACAGATACGCAGTATTTT

V: TRBV18
D: TRBD1
J: TRBJ2-1
CDR3: CASSPLTTGSRNEQFF
DNA: TGTGCCAGCTCACCTCTAACGACAGGGTCTCGGAATGAGCAGTTCTTC

V: TRBV4-1
D: TRBD1
J: TRBJ1-2
CDR3: CASSQEGTGNYGYTF
DNA: TGCGCCAGCAGCCAAGAAGGGACAGGGAACTATGGCTACACCTTC